This TCR beta chain came from a study of shared clonotypes between healthy human individuals. About the research overall: Donor composition was a couple of women and a few men, aged 18 to 49.

Generated by immunoSEQ multiplex PCR, the TCRdb table keeps only in-frame clones and is missing some. The sample carries about half a million clones, 65% to 85% recorded once. Nashville, Tennessee was home to all donors, who were Caucasian adults. Unsorted samples relied on around 100 million PBMCs, which served as the source of genomic DNA. The study, taken as a whole, reports: Apart from blood, nothing was sampled; tissue repertoires likely differ.

Points on this clone: The target antigen is unknown.

Germline assignment: CDR1 SGHRS and CDR2 YFSETQ. The CDR3 consists of 14 residues. Trimming took 0 bases from V and 2 from J, leaving 8 bases between them. The sample was PBMCs. The receptor's source is a woman aged 40 to 50 in good health. Some clones in this sample may be carry-over from other donors' samples. The chain uses TRBV5-1 and TRBJ1-2; D unresolved. The CDR3 is CASSLVGKNYGYTF. The CDR3 nucleotides are TGCGCCAGCAGCTTGGTGGGAAAGAACTATGGCTACACCTTC.